This T cell receptor (beta chain) was captured in a study of T cells in Graves' hyperthyroidism and ophthalmopathy. This clonotype was seen ten or more times. Amplified TCR beta CDR3 regions came from RNA transcripts. First-round RT-PCR targeting the TCR CDR3 was performed with the HTBI primer set. TCRdb re-analysed the multiplex PCR reads in MiXCR, keeping a single row per CDR3 protein. This table has approximately 370,000 distinct CDR3 sequences, about 17% appearing once. Trimming cost V 4 bases and J 1 base; bases outside gene matches: 1. The CDR3 covers 14 residues. Germline assignment: CDR1 SGHTA and CDR2 FQGNSA.

The V and J genes are TRBV7-2 and TRBJ2-3; 8 positions match TRBD1. The specimen was blood. The sequence was obtained from a woman in her thirties with Graves' hyperthyroidism that later progressed to Graves' ophthalmopathy. The CDR3 DNA is TGTGCCAGCAGCTGGACAGGGCGCACAGATACGCAGTATTTT. Translating gives CASSWTGRTDTQYF. Full variable domain (outside the CDR3, taken from reference TRBV7-2 and TRBJ2-3): GAGVSQSPSNKVTEKGKDVELRCDPISGHTALYWYRQSLGQGLEFLIYFQGNSAPDKSGLPSDRFSAERTGGSVSTLTIQRTQQEDSAVYLCASSWTGRTDTQYFGPGTRLTVL.